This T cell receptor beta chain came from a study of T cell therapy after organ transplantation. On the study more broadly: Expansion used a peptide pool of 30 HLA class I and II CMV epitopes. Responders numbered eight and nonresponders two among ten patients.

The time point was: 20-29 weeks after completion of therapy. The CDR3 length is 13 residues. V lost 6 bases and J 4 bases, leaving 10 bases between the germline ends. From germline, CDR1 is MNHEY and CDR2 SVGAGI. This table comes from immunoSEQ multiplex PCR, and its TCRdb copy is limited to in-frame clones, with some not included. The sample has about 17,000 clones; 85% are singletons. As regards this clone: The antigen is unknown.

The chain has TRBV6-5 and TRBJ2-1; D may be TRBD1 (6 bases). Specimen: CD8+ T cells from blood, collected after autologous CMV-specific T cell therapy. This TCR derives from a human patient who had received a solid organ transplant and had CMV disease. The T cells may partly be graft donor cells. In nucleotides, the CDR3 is TGTGCCAGCAGCCTTCAGGGGTACAATGAGCAGTTCTTC. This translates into CASSLQGYNEQFF.